This T cell receptor (beta chain) was documented in a study of T cell clones after liver transplantation. About the research overall: Third-party-reactive TCRbeta sequences from pre-transplant mixed lymphocyte reactions served as antigen-independent comparators.

Profiling relied on immunoSEQ multiplex PCR, and the TCRdb table lists in-frame clones only, not all of them. This table has 95,000 to 110,000 clones, 80% to 85% appearing once. Broader study findings: Donor-reactive sequences fell more than third party-reactive ones, suggesting partial deletion.

In regard to this clone: Its antigen remains unknown.

The sequence derives from a human donor who received a liver transplant. The source was CD4+ T cells from blood, collected before liver transplant.

CDR3 residues: CASSFGYQPQHF. The CDR3 coding sequence is TGTGCCAGCAGTTTCGGGTATCAGCCCCAGCATTTT. The gene calls are TRBV28 and TRBJ1-5; D remains unclear. V was trimmed by 3 bases and J by 5 bases, leaving 5 bases between them. Germline loops: CDR1 MDHEN, CDR2 SYDVKM. This CDR3 is 12 amino acids long.